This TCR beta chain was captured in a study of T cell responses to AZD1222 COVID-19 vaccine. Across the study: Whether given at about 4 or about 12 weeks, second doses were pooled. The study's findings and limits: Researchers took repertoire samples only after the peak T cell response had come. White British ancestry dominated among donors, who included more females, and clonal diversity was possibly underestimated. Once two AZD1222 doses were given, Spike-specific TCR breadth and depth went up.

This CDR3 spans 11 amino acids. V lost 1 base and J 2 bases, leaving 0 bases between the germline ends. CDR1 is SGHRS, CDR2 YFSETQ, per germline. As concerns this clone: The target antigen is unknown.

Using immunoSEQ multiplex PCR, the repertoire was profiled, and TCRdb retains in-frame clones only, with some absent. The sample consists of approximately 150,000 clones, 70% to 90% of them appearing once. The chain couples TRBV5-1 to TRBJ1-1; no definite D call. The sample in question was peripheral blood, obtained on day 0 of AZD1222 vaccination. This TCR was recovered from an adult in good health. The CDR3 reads CASSLNTEAFF. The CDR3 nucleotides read TGCGCCAGCAGCTTGAACACTGAAGCTTTCTTT.